This TCR beta chain was retrieved from a study of vaccination and CD4 T cells after COVID-19. In the study overall: Recovered patients in the cohort numbered six men and four women, two of them Hispanic. From HCoV-229E, HCoV-OC43, HCoV-NL63 and SARS-CoV-2, overlapping spike peptides were used to stimulate the cells.

The germline CDR1 and CDR2 sequences are SEHNR and FQNEAQ (reference sequence). This CDR3 has 15 residues. Trimming took 2 bases from V and 4 from J, leaving 14 bases between them. Treatment given: roughly 10-day PBMC culture with coronavirus spike peptide pools or control peptides (ViraFEST assay). Concerning this clonotype: Its antigen is unknown.

Sequencing of cultured CD4+ T cell DNA used the Oncomine TCR Beta short-read assay. Genomic DNA from cultured CD4+ T cells was extracted. TCRdb ran MiXCR on the PCR reads and lists one entry per CDR3 protein. This table has some 20,000 distinct CDR3 sequences, 43% appearing once. This clonotype originated in a human donor who had recovered from COVID-19. The source was CD4+ T cells from blood, cultured in vitro, collected after SARS-CoV-2 vaccination. The rearrangement joins TRBV7-9 to TRBJ1-1, with TRBD1 as a possible D gene (5 bases). CDR3 region: CASSLQTATSTEAFF. In nucleotides, the CDR3 is TGTGCCAGCAGCTTACAGACAGCGACGAGCACTGAAGCTTTCTTT.